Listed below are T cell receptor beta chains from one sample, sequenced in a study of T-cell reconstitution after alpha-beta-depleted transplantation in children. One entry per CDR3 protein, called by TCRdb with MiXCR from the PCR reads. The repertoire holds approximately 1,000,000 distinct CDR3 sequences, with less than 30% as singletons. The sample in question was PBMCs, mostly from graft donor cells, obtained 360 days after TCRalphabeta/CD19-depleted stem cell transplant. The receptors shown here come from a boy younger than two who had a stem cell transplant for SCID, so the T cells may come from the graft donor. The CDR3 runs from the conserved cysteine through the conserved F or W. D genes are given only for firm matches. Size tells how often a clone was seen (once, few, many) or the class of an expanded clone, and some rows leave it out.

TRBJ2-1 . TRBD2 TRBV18 TGTGCCAGCTCACCCTTAGCGGGGGGGCAACAGTTCTTC CASSPLAGGQQFF
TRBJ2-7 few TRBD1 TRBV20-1 TGCAGTGCTAGTTTGGACAGGCGTCCCTACGAGCAGTACTTC CSASLDRRPYEQYF
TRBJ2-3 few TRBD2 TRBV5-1 TGCGCCAGCAGCTTGGCCCGACTAGCCCAGAGCACAGATACGCAGTATTTT CASSLARLAQSTDTQYF
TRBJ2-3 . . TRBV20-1 TGCAGTGCTAGCGTTTTCTCAGGAGATACGCAGTATTTT CSASVFSGDTQYF
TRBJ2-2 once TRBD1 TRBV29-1 TGCAGCGCAGGGACAGGGACCGGGGAGCTGTTTTTT CSAGTGTGELFF
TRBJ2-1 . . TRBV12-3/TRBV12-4 TGTGCCAGCACCCAGAGGCAAGGGTTGACCTACAATGAGCAGTTCTTC CASTQRQGLTYNEQFF
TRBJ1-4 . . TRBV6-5 TGTGCCAGCAGTTACTCGGCTAATGAAAAACTGTTTTTT CASSYSANEKLFF
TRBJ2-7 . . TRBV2 TGTGCCAGCCGCCAATACGAGCAGTACTTC CASRQYEQYF
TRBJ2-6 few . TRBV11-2 TGTGCCAGCAGCCCAGACAGGTACAAAGGCGTCCTGACTTTC CASSPDRYKGVLTF
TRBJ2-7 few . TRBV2 TGTGCCACCACTCGTGCCGAAGACTACGAGCAGTACTTC CATTRAEDYEQYF
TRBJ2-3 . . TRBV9 TGTGCCAGCAGCGTAGTAGGTAAAAGGGGCCCAAAAAAATGGGATACGCAGTATTTT CASSVVGKRGPKKWDTQYF
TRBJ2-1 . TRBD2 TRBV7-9 TGTGCCAGCAGCTCCGGCGGGGGTCGCTTTGAGCAGTTCTTC CASSSGGGRFEQFF
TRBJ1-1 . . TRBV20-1 TGCAGTGCTAGAGAATTTACGGCAGCAGCTTTCTTT CSAREFTAAAFF
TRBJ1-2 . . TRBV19 TGTGCCAGTAGCTCTGGTTACCCGGGAGGCTACACCTTC CASSSGYPGGYTF
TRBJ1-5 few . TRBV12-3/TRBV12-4 TGTGCCAGCAGTTTCCGACAGATAACCAATCAGCCCCAGCATTTT CASSFRQITNQPQHF
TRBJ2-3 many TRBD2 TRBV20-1 TGCAGTGCTTTAAATAGCGGGGGGACCACAGATACGCAGTATTTT CSALNSGGTTDTQYF
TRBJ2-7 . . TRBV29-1 TGCAGCGTTCAGAGGGCAACCTACGAGCAGTACTTC CSVQRATYEQYF
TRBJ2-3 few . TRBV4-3 TGCGCCAGCAGCCAATTACTCGCCGATACGCAGTATTTT CASSQLLADTQYF
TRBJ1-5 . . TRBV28 TGTGCCAGCAGTTTGGGGTGGGAGGGTGGTCAGCCCCAGCATTTT CASSLGWEGGQPQHF
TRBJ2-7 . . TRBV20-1 TGCAGTGCTAGTGAGCCGGGACTCGATGCCTACGAGCAGTACTTC CSASEPGLDAYEQYF
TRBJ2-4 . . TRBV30 TGTGCTTACAGGGCCAAAAACATTCAGTACTTC CAYRAKNIQYF
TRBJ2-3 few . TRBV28 TGTGCCAGCAGTTTCAAGGGCCCAGATACGCAGTATTTT CASSFKGPDTQYF
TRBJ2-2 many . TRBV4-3 TGCGCCAGCAGCCAAGAGGCTACTCTGACCGGGGAGCTGTTTTTT CASSQEATLTGELFF
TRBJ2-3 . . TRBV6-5 TGTGCCAGCAGTTACCCCAACCGGACGGAAAGCACAGATACGCAGTATTTT CASSYPNRTESTDTQYF
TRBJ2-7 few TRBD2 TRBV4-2 TGTGCCAGCAGCCAAGAGAATGTAGCGGGGTCTCAATACTACGAGCAGTACTTC CASSQENVAGSQYYEQYF
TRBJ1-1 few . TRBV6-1 TGTGCCAGCACCCGGACTCTCCAGAACACTGAAGCTTTCTTT CASTRTLQNTEAFF
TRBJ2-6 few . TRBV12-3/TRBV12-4 TGTGCCAGCAGTTTCTCAGGCGGCTCTGGGGCCAACGTCCTGACTTTC CASSFSGGSGANVLTF
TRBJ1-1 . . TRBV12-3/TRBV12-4 TGTGCCAGCAGTTTAGGTGTTGAAGCTTTCTTT CASSLGVEAFF
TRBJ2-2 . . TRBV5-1 TGCGCCAGCAGCACAGGGACCCCACTTGAAGACGGGGAGCTGTTTTTT CASSTGTPLEDGELFF
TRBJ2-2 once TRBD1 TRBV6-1 TGTGCCAGCAGTGTAACAGGGGGCTATGTCGGGGAGCTGTTTTTT CASSVTGGYVGELFF
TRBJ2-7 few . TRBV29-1 TGCAGCGTGGAGGGACAGATGACTGGAGAGCAGTACTTC CSVEGQMTGEQYF
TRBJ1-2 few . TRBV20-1 TGCAGTGCTAGAGGCCCCGGGACGTATGGCTACACCTTC CSARGPGTYGYTF
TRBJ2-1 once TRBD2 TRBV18 TGTGCCAGCTCACCACACAGCGGGGGCTACAATGAGCAGTTCTTC CASSPHSGGYNEQFF
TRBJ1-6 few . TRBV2 TGTGCCAGCAGTGTCATCAACAATTCACCCCTCCACTTT CASSVINNSPLHF
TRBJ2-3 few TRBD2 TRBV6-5 TGTGCCAGCAGTTACAGAGCGGGGGGCTCAGATACGCAGTATTTT CASSYRAGGSDTQYF
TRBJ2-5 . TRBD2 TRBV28 TGTGCCAGCAGTTCTAGCGGGGAACAAGAGACCCAGTACTTC CASSSSGEQETQYF
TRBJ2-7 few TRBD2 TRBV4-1 TGCGCCAGCAGCCGGACAATAAGGGAGGGGCAGTACTTC CASSRTIREGQYF
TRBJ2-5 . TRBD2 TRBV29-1 TGCAGCGTTGTGTCTCTAGCGGGGGCCTACCAAGAGACCCAGTACTTC CSVVSLAGAYQETQYF
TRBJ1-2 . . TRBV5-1 TGCGCCAGCAGCTGGGTTGGGCAGACGGGCTATGGCTACACCTTC CASSWVGQTGYGYTF
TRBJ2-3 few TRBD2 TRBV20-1 TGCAGTGCTAGTAAACCCCTAGCGGGGGGGACAGATACGCAGTATTTT CSASKPLAGGTDTQYF
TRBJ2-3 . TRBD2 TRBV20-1 TGCAGTGCTAGAGAAGGGACTAGCGGGGGCCGACGAGCAGATACGCAGTATTTT CSAREGTSGGRRADTQYF
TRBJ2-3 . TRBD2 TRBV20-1 TGCAGTGCTAGGTCAGCGGGAGAAGAGACAGATACGCAGTATTTT CSARSAGEETDTQYF
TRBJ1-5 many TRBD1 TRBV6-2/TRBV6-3 TGTGCCAGCAGTACCCGGGACAGGGGAAAATATCAGCCCCAGCATTTT CASSTRDRGKYQPQHF
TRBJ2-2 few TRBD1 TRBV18 TGTGCCAGCTCACCATTCGGACAGGGTAACACCGGGGAGCTGTTTTTT CASSPFGQGNTGELFF
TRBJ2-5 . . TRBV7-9 TGTGCCACCGCGCTGCGCGGGCCCGGTGAGACCCAGTACTTC CATALRGPGETQYF
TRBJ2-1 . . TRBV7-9 TGTGCCAGCAGCTACACCGGGACACCCTACAATGAGCAGTTCTTC CASSYTGTPYNEQFF
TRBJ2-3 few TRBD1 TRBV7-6 TGTGCCAGCAGCCCGAACCCAGGGGGGACAGGGGACGAATATTTT CASSPNPGGTGDEYF
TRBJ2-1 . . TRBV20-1 TGCAGTGCTAGAAGGGGAGGGGGGACCTTCTACAATGAGCAGTTCTTC CSARRGGGTFYNEQFF